Each of the 30 T cell receptor beta chains below was sequenced from the same sample in a study of cytomegalovirus exposure and HLA in healthy donors. This PCR relied on a set of 60 Vbeta primers and 13 Jbeta primers. Data came from immunoSEQ multiplex PCR; TCRdb stores just in-frame clones and leaves some out. The table lists about 170,000 clones, approximately 80% of them singletons, with 4.5% in the top ten. Sequenced sample: PBMCs. Source of these receptors: a woman in her forties or fifties in good health and CMV-seropositive.

CDR3 DNA: TGTGCCAGCCGACAGGGAATAGGCGGCAATCAGCCCCAGCATTTT. Its protein is CASRQGIGGNQPQHF. The chain employs TRBV2 and TRBJ1-5, with 7 bases lining up with TRBD1. Germline loops: CDR1 SNHLY, CDR2 FYNNEI. The CDR3 has 15 amino acids. The trim removed 8 bases at V and 2 bases at J, leaving 9 bases unmatched.

The chain recombines TRBV28 with TRBJ1-6; no definite D call. Trimming pared 5 bases from V and 10 bases from J, leaving 15 bases between. The CDR3 runs to 14 residues. CDR1 and CDR2 from the germline V gene are MDHEN and SYDVKM. The CDR3 nucleotides read TGTGCCAGCAGTCCGTCCAATAACATATCACCCCTCCACTTT. Translated: CASSPSNNISPLHF.

The V and J genes are TRBV6-5 and TRBJ2-7; 11 bases agree with TRBD1. The CDR3 is 15 residues long. Germline V gene data show CDR1 as MNHEY and CDR2 as SVGAGI. V lost 5 bases and J lost 2; bases outside the gene matches: 5. CDR3 bases: TGTGCCAGCAGTACGGGACAGGGGGTTGCCTACGAGCAGTACTTC. This sequence encodes CASSTGQGVAYEQYF.

This clone was seen once. This chain links TRBV11-2 with TRBJ1-3; 8 bases line up with TRBD1. Germline CDR1 SGHAT, CDR2 FQNNGV. V trimming: 1 base; J trimming: 0 bases; junction bases outside the gene matches: 5. The CDR3 is 17 amino acids. The DNA for the CDR3 is TGTGCCAGCAGCTTAGGACAGGGGTCTAGCTCTGGAAACACCATATATTTT. This sequence encodes CASSLGQGSSSGNTIYF. Full variable domain (missing parts from reference TRBV11-2 and TRBJ1-3): EAGVAQSPRYKIIEKRQSVAFWCNPISGHATLYWYQQILGQGPKLLIQFQNNGVVDDSQLPKDRFSAERLKGVDSTLKIQPAKLEDSAVYLCASSLGQGSSSGNTIYFGEGSWLTVV.

This chain links TRBV5-5 with TRBJ1-3; D remains unclear. Trimming shortened V by 0 bases and J by 4 bases, and 8 bases separated the two germline ends. The CDR3 runs to 14 residues. In germline, CDR1 is SGHKS, CDR2 YYEKEE (reference sequence). The CDR3 protein is CASSLDGAGNTIYF. CDR3 nucleotides: TGTGCCAGCAGCTTGGATGGAGCCGGAAACACCATATATTTT.

The V and J genes are TRBV9 and TRBJ2-3; D ambiguous. The V end lost 2 bases, the J end lost 0 bases, and 7 bases lay between the germline ends. Germline loops: CDR1 SGDLS, CDR2 YYNGEE. The CDR3 is 14 residues long. The CDR3 reads CASSVVGSTDTQYF. The CDR3 nucleotides are TGTGCCAGCAGCGTGGTGGGCAGCACAGATACGCAGTATTTT.

V gene TRBV2 combines with J gene TRBJ2-6; possibly TRBD1 for D (6 bases). CDR3 length: 18 residues. Germline CDR1 and CDR2: SNHLY and FYNNEI. CDR3 amino acids: CRQHSREGGLEGANVLTF. CDR3 nucleotides: TGTCGCCAGCACTCCAGAGAAGGGGGATTGGAAGGGGCCAACGTCCTGACTTTC.

The gene calls are TRBV6-6 and TRBJ1-4, with TRBD1 matching 7 bases. V gave up 4 bases and J gave up 7 bases; unmatched junction bases: 6. The CDR3 runs to 14 residues. Per germline, CDR1 MNHNY and CDR2 SVGAGI (reference sequence). The CDR3 DNA follows: TGTGCCAGCAGTTTTCCGGGACAGTTTGAAAAACTGTTTTTT. Protein product: CASSFPGQFEKLFF.

Only a few counts were recorded for this clone. This chain links TRBV28 with TRBJ1-6, with 9 bases aligning to TRBD1. Germline CDR1 is MDHEN and CDR2 is SYDVKM. V shed 6 bases, J shed 10 bases, and the junction held 7 bases outside the gene matches. The CDR3 is made up of 14 amino acids. CDR3 coding DNA: TGTGCCAGCAGCCTCCCGGGACAGGGCTCACCCCTCCACTTT. This translates into CASSLPGQGSPLHF.

This clone was observed a handful of times. The chain carries TRBV5-1 and TRBJ2-2, with 14 bases matching TRBD2. The CDR3 has 18 amino acids. The V segment lost 4 bases and the J segment 8 bases; nucleotides outside the gene matches: 13. CDR1 is SGHRS, CDR2 YFSETQ, per germline. The CDR3 reads CASSRRPGLAGERGELFF. For the CDR3, the DNA is TGCGCCAGCAGCCGAAGGCCGGGACTAGCGGGAGAGCGAGGGGAGCTGTTTTTT.

This clone was seen once. This chain links TRBV30 with TRBJ2-1; 9 bases fit TRBD2. The CDR3 is made up of 16 amino acids. The V and J ends lost 0 bases and 10 bases, in that order; junction bases with no gene match: 13. Germline CDR1 and CDR2: GTSNPN and SVGIG (reference sequence). The CDR3 protein is CAWSVQTAGGIREQFF. CDR3 bases: TGTGCCTGGAGTGTACAAACAGCGGGGGGAATAAGGGAGCAGTTCTTC.

The chain joins TRBV6-7 to TRBJ2-5, with D possibly being TRBD1 (5 bases). TRBV6-7 carries the ORF label, with uncertain function. CDR3 length: 16 residues. Trimming cost V 0 bases and J 2 bases, with 13 bases left between them. CDR3 amino acids: CASSYSRNRRQETQYF. The CDR3 DNA reads TGTGCCAGCAGTTACTCGAGGAACAGGAGACAAGAGACCCAGTACTTC.

V usage is TRBV5-1 and J usage is TRBJ2-7; D not resolved. The V and J ends lost 0 bases and 6 bases respectively, with 7 bases between them. The CDR3 totals 12 residues. The germline gives CDR1 SGHRS, CDR2 YFSETQ. For the CDR3, the DNA is TGCGCCAGCAGCTTGGATGCGTCCGAGCAGTACTTC. It encodes CASSLDASEQYF.

The chain couples TRBV6-6 to TRBJ1-3, with TRBD1 matching 8 bases. The V gene's germline CDR1 is MNHNY and CDR2 SVGAGI (reference sequence). Trimming at V came to 5 bases and at J to 8 bases, leaving 8 bases not matched to a gene. This CDR3 has 14 amino acids. The DNA of the CDR3 is TGTGCCAGCAGTCAGGGACAGGTGGGAGACACCATATATTTT. Its translation is CASSQGQVGDTIYF.

This clone was detected only a few times. An end of the junction differs from the germline gene, which may be a read error. V and J are TRBV7-9 and TRBJ2-3, with TRBD1 identical over 10 bases. Germline-derived CDR1 and CDR2 are SEHNR and FQNEAQ (reference sequence). The CDR3 runs to 14 residues. The CDR3 DNA is TGTGCCAGCAGATTAGGGACAGGGGCAGATACGCAGTATTTT. It yields the protein CASRLGTGADTQYF.

V is TRBV6-4 and J is TRBJ1-2; D gene unclear. Germline V CDR1 and CDR2: MRHNA, SNTAGT. V gave up 3 bases and J gave up 4 bases, with 6 bases separating them. The CDR3 contains 12 residues. The CDR3 DNA reads TGTGCCAGCAGTGATTCGGTCTATGGCTACACCTTC. It codes for CASSDSVYGYTF.

This chain links TRBV19 with TRBJ1-5; TRBD1 agrees at 7 bases. Germline V gives CDR1 LNHDA, CDR2 SQIVND (reference sequence). The CDR3 runs to 15 residues. V shed 4 bases and J 0 bases; nucleotides not matched to a gene: 3. The CDR3 DNA follows: TGTGCCAGTAGTACACAGGGGTATAGCAATCAGCCCCAGCATTTT. It specifies CASSTQGYSNQPQHF. Using reference TRBV19 and TRBJ1-5 for the parts outside the CDR3, the full variable domain is DGGITQSPKYLFRKEGQNVTLSCEQNLNHDAMYWYRQDPGQGLRLIYYSQIVNDFQKGDIAEGYSVSREKKESFPLTVTSAQKNPTAFYLCASSTQGYSNQPQHFGDGTRLSIL.

This rearrangement joins TRBV11-3 to TRBJ2-7; 7 positions match TRBD2. The junction had 7 bases not matched to a gene; V was cut back by 5 bases and J by 0 bases. Germline-derived CDR1 and CDR2 are SGHNT and YENEEA. The CDR3 contains 15 residues. The CDR3: CASSQRAGSSYEQYF. In nucleotides, the CDR3 is TGTGCCAGCAGCCAAAGAGCGGGGAGCTCCTACGAGCAGTACTTC.

This clone occurred a few times. This chain links TRBV6-1 with TRBJ2-1; 10 nucleotides align to TRBD2. CDR3 length: 15 residues. Germline CDR1 reads MNHNS; CDR2 reads SASEGT. The J segment lost 3 bases and the V segment lost 6 bases, leaving 5 bases of the junction unmatched. The CDR3 DNA is TGTGCCAGCAGGAGCCTAGCGGGGGACTACAATGAGCAGTTCTTC. Translation: CASRSLAGDYNEQFF.

A note on this clone: Mismatch with germline at one junction end may stem from a read error. The V call is TRBV7-7, the J call TRBJ2-7, with 9 positions matching TRBD2. The CDR3 is 15 residues long. The germline CDR1 and CDR2 sequences are SSHAT and FNYEAQ (reference sequence). CDR3 residues: CASSPGTSLSYEQYF. The CDR3 DNA is TGTGCTAGCAGCCCCGGGACTAGCCTCTCCTACGAGCAGTACTTC.

J is TRBJ1-5 and V is TRBV2, with a weak D call TRBD1 (6 bases). The V gene lost 4 bases and the J gene lost 4 bases, with 14 bases spanning the gap. CDR1 and CDR2 (germline): SNHLY, FYNNEI. The CDR3 spans 15 residues. CDR3 nucleotides: TGTGCCAGCAGTGTATCACAAGGGGGAAATCAGCCCCAGCATTTT. Translating it yields CASSVSQGGNQPQHF.

The chain has TRBV7-9 and TRBJ2-3; 7 nucleotides match TRBD2. Germline assignment: CDR1 SEHNR and CDR2 FQNEAQ (reference sequence). The CDR3 consists of 15 residues. With 2 bases clipped from V and 3 bases from J, the junction kept 5 bases outside the gene matches. CDR3 DNA sequence: TGTGCCAGCAGCTTATACAAGCGGGGAACAGATACGCAGTATTTT. Translating gives CASSLYKRGTDTQYF.

This rearrangement joins TRBV9 to TRBJ1-3, with a possible D match to TRBD1 (5 bases). This CDR3 region has 16 residues. V was pared by 0 bases and J by 4 bases, with 14 bases between. In germline, CDR1 is SGDLS, CDR2 YYNGEE. The CDR3 coding sequence is TGTGCCAGCAGCGTAGTAGGTTCAGGGAAAGGAAACACCATATATTTT. Protein sequence: CASSVVGSGKGNTIYF. The full variable domain, with the rest looked up from reference TRBV9 and TRBJ1-3, is DSGVTQTPKHLITATGQRVTLRCSPRSGDLSVYWYQQSLDQGLQFLIQYYNGEERAKGNILERFSAQQFPDLHSELNLSSLELGDSALYFCASSVVGSGKGNTIYFGEGSWLTVV.

This clone has only a few counts. This chain joins TRBV5-1 and TRBJ2-2, with 7 bases that match TRBD1. Germline values: CDR1 SGHRS, CDR2 YFSETQ. The CDR3 extends over 15 amino acids. V was clipped by 4 bases and J by 0 bases; unmatched bases: 3. CDR3 DNA: TGCGCCAGCAGCCCGGGGACAGCGAACACCGGGGAGCTGTTTTTT. As protein: CASSPGTANTGELFF.

The chain carries TRBV29-1 and TRBJ2-5; maybe TRBD1 (6 bases). The assigned J gene may be wrong: the sequence end matches TRBJ2-7 better. The CDR3 length is 12 residues. Germline CDR1 reads SQVTM; CDR2 reads ANQGSEA. The DNA of the CDR3 is TGCAGCGTTACCCAGGGGACCTACGAGCAGTACTTC. Translated: CSVTQGTYEQYF.

This chain joins TRBV29-1 and TRBJ2-3; TRBD1 aligns across 7 bases. V was pared by 6 bases and J by 4 bases, with 4 bases of the junction left unmatched. From germline, CDR1 is SQVTM and CDR2 ANQGSEA. The CDR3 has 12 amino acids. In nucleotides, the CDR3 is TGCAGCGTGGGCGACAGGGCAGATACGCAGTATTTT. Translated: CSVGDRADTQYF.

The rearrangement joins TRBV29-1 to TRBJ2-7; TRBD2 is a possible D gene (7 bases). Germline lookup yields CDR1 SQVTM and CDR2 ANQGSEA. The V end was cut by 4 bases, the J end by 2 bases, with 12 bases between. CDR3 length: 13 residues. As DNA, the CDR3 is TGCAGCGTTGGGGGGGGGCGTCCCTACGAGCAGTACTTC. It is translated as CSVGGGRPYEQYF.

The chain couples TRBV4-1 to TRBJ1-2, with TRBD1 matching over 7 bases. The CDR3 spans 14 residues. Germline V lookup: CDR1 MGHRA, CDR2 YSYEKL. V lost 1 base, J lost 8 bases, and 7 bases stayed unmatched. CDR3 residues: CASSQGQGLGGYTF. The CDR3 nucleotides are TGCGCCAGCAGCCAAGGACAGGGCTTGGGCGGCTACACCTTC.

In the case of this clone: Other nucleotide sequences from this sample produce the same CDR3. This chain connects TRBV7-9 to TRBJ1-1, with D perhaps matching TRBD1 (5 bases). Deletions cut 2 bases from V and 2 bases from J, with 6 bases between. From germline, CDR1 is SEHNR and CDR2 FQNEAQ (reference sequence). The length of the CDR3 is 13 residues. Written as DNA, the CDR3 is TGTGCCAGCAGCTTAACAGGCAACACTGAAGCTTTCTTT. Its translation is CASSLTGNTEAFF.

This chain connects TRBV15 to TRBJ1-2; D might be TRBD1 (6 bases). The CDR3 runs to 14 residues. The germline V and J ends were trimmed by 1 base and 7 bases, with 13 bases remaining between them. CDR1 LNHNV and CDR2 YYDKDF come from the germline V gene (reference sequence). CDR3 sequence (DNA): TGTGCCACCAGCAGAGCACGCCAGGGGTCTGGCTACACCTTC. Translation gives CATSRARQGSGYTF.